One sample yielded the 30 T cell receptor beta chains listed below, sequenced in a study of CD8 T cells in Susac syndrome. Random hexamers primed reverse transcription of about 0.5 to 1 ug RNA. In TCRdb, the immunoSEQ multiplex PCR reads were re-called with MiXCR into one record per CDR3 protein. The sample includes fewer than 350,000 distinct CDR3 sequences, 92% of them seen just once. The material sequenced was CD4+ T cells from PBMCs. Receptors were obtained from a human donor with multiple sclerosis.

The chain uses TRBV6-5 and TRBJ1-1; D is uncertain. The V end was cut by 5 bases, the J end by 6 bases, with 13 bases between. Per germline, CDR1 MNHEY and CDR2 SVGAGI. There are 13 residues in the CDR3. CDR3 residues: CASSRSSFAEAFF. CDR3 DNA sequence: TGTGCCAGCAGTAGGTCGTCATTCGCTGAAGCTTTCTTT.

The rearrangement links TRBV6-2 or TRBV6-3 to TRBJ2-7; possible D gene TRBD1, 6 bases. Trimming removed 6 bases from V and 2 bases from J, with 26 bases in between. The CDR3 is 18 residues long. Germline V gives CDR1 MNHEY, CDR2 SVGEGT. The CDR3 here is CASRTRGLSTPRTYEQYF. CDR3 sequence (DNA): TGTGCCAGCAGAACCAGGGGCTTATCCACCCCCCGCACCTACGAGCAGTACTTC.

The rearrangement links TRBV25-1 to TRBJ2-3; 7 nucleotides match TRBD1. V shed 4 bases, J shed 4 bases, and the junction held 11 bases outside the gene matches. CDR1 is MGHDK and CDR2 is SYGVNS in the germline V gene. The CDR3 spans 16 residues. CDR3 region: CASSAKTGLGPDTQYF. CDR3 DNA sequence: TGTGCCAGCAGTGCGAAGACAGGGTTAGGACCAGATACGCAGTATTTT.

This chain connects TRBV6-5 to TRBJ1-3; maybe TRBD1 (6 bases). The germline V gene has CDR1 MNHEY and CDR2 SVGAGI. V lost 2 bases to trimming and J lost 4 bases, with 9 bases between them. The CDR3 has 14 residues. In DNA form, the CDR3 reads TGTGCCAGCAGTTACGGGGGGCTCGGAAACACCATATATTTT. The encoded protein is CASSYGGLGNTIYF.

The V call is TRBV3-1, the J call TRBJ1-4; D unclear. Trimming pared 3 bases from V and 4 bases from J, leaving 9 bases between. This CDR3 region has 14 residues. The germline gives CDR1 LGHDT, CDR2 YNNKEL (reference sequence). The CDR3 reads CASSQDARNEKLFF. The CDR3 DNA reads TGTGCCAGCAGCCAGGACGCGCGTAATGAAAAACTGTTTTTT.

The rearrangement links TRBV9 to TRBJ1-3; D is undetermined. The V and J ends lost 0 bases and 4 bases respectively, with 17 bases between them. The CDR3 runs 17 residues. CDR1 is SGDLS, CDR2 YYNGEE, per germline. CDR3 residues: CASSVGSVQDLGNTIYF. The CDR3 coding sequence is TGTGCCAGCAGCGTAGGAAGTGTGCAGGACCTAGGAAACACCATATATTTT.

J is TRBJ2-7 and V is TRBV7-9; no reliable D call. CDR1 SEHNR and CDR2 FQNEAQ come from the germline V gene (reference sequence). This CDR3 region has 13 residues. V lost 2 bases, J lost 2 bases, and 7 bases lay in between. CDR3 nucleotide sequence: TGTGCCAGCAGCTTAACAAGCACCTACGAGCAGTACTTC. It yields the protein CASSLTSTYEQYF.

The chain carries TRBV19 and TRBJ2-3; 10 bases are shared with TRBD1. CDR1 and CDR2 (germline): LNHDA, SQIVND (reference sequence). This CDR3 comprises 14 residues. J gave up 3 bases and V 10 bases, and 7 bases lay outside the gene matches. The CDR3 sequence: CATSSGQGTDTQYF. CDR3 coding DNA: TGTGCCACCTCCTCGGGACAGGGGACAGATACGCAGTATTTT.

The chain recombines TRBV29-1 with TRBJ1-2, with 10 bases identical to TRBD1. The ends lost 4 bases at V and 2 bases at J; junction bases unmatched: 7. The germline gives CDR1 SQVTM, CDR2 ANQGSEA. There are 15 residues in the CDR3. For the CDR3, the DNA is TGCAGCGTTGCCCGGGACAGGGGTCGGAACTATGGCTACACCTTC. It yields the protein CSVARDRGRNYGYTF.

This sequence joins TRBV12-3 or TRBV12-4 and TRBJ1-6; D is possibly TRBD1 (5 bases). CDR3 length: 14 amino acids. The V end lost 2 bases, the J end lost 6 bases, and 8 bases lay between the germline ends. The CDR3 loop is CASSLRGTNSPLHF. CDR3 coding DNA: TGTGCCAGCAGTTTAAGGGGAACTAATTCACCCCTCCACTTT.

The V call is TRBV6-1, the J call TRBJ2-2; possibly TRBD2 for D (5 bases). Between the trimmed V and J ends, which lost 8 bases and 1 base, there was a span of 14 bases. Germline V gives CDR1 MNHNS, CDR2 SASEGT. CDR3 size: 15 residues. CDR3 DNA sequence: TGTGCCAGCCTCACTAGATTCGTGAACACCGGGGAGCTGTTTTTT. It codes for CASLTRFVNTGELFF.

The chain recombines TRBV29-1 with TRBJ2-2, with D perhaps given as TRBD1 or TRBD2 (6 bases each). This CDR3 is 16 amino acids long. Germline V gene sequence: CDR1 SQVTM, CDR2 ANQGSEA. The V end was cut by 4 bases, the J end by 2 bases, with 17 bases between. This chain's CDR3 is CSVGSGGTINTGELFF. CDR3 nucleotides: TGCAGCGTTGGTAGCGGCGGGACAATTAACACCGGGGAGCTGTTTTTT.

The CDR3 coding sequence is TGTGCCAGCAGTGATTCCGACAGGGGAAGCAATCAGCCCCAGCATTTT. Protein: CASSDSDRGSNQPQHF. The rearrangement uses TRBV6-1 and TRBJ1-5, with TRBD1 identical over 8 bases. Germline V gene lookup returns CDR1 MNHNS and CDR2 SASEGT. This CDR3 has 16 residues. After removal of 3 bases from V and 1 base from J, the junction contained 5 bases not matched to a gene.

V usage is TRBV3-1 and J usage is TRBJ2-1; D is undetermined. Trimming left V 0 bases short and J 7 bases short, with 10 bases between. Germline values: CDR1 LGHDT, CDR2 YNNKEL (reference sequence). The CDR3 contains 14 residues. The CDR3 nucleotides are TGTGCCAGCAGCCAAGACTCGAGTTGGAATGAGCAGTTCTTC. This codes for CASSQDSSWNEQFF.

V is TRBV6-6 and J is TRBJ2-5; D not resolved. CDR1 and CDR2 (germline): MNHNY, SVGAGI (reference sequence). The CDR3 spans 13 residues. The V end was cut by 4 bases, the J end by 1 base, with 7 bases between. The CDR3 here is CASSLPVQETQYF. The CDR3 DNA reads TGTGCCAGCAGTTTGCCGGTCCAAGAGACCCAGTACTTC.

V usage is TRBV12-3 or TRBV12-4 and J usage is TRBJ1-2; perhaps TRBD1 as D (5 bases). V was shortened by 7 bases and J by 5 bases, with 17 bases between the two germline ends. The CDR3 is made up of 14 amino acids. Here the CDR3 DNA reads TGTGCCAGCACTCATGGGGCGGCAAGGTATGGCTACACCTTC. This encodes CASTHGAARYGYTF.

This clonotype was observed a few times. The chain uses TRBV12-3 or TRBV12-4 and TRBJ1-1; 7 positions agree with TRBD1. V dropped 7 bases and J dropped 8; count of bases not matched to a gene: 13. The CDR3 extends over 14 amino acids. CDR3 coding DNA: TGTGCCAGCACACAGGGACAGCAATTTCCCGAAGCTTTCTTT. This encodes CASTQGQQFPEAFF.

The chain recombines TRBV2 with TRBJ1-2, with 7 bases fitting TRBD1. The CDR3 has 13 amino acids. CDR1 is SNHLY, CDR2 FYNNEI, per germline. Trimming cost V 8 bases and J 6 bases; bases outside gene matches: 9. The CDR3 loop reads CASSTDRSNGYTF. DNA for the CDR3: TGTGCCAGCTCGACGGACAGGTCAAATGGCTACACCTTC.

This clonotype has more than one count but fewer than ten. V and J are TRBV12-3 or TRBV12-4 and TRBJ1-2, with D unclear. The V end was cut by 3 bases, the J end by 5 bases, with 4 bases between. The CDR3 length is 11 residues. Here the CDR3 reads CASSFIYGYTF. CDR3 DNA sequence: TGTGCCAGCAGTTTCATTTATGGCTACACCTTC.

The chain links TRBV7-2 to TRBJ1-5; D not resolved. This CDR3 has 14 amino acids. The germline gives CDR1 SGHTA, CDR2 FQGNSA. Trimming shortened V by 0 bases and J by 2 bases, and 5 bases separated the two germline ends. CDR3 nucleotide sequence: TGTGCCAGCAGCTTAGCAGAGGGCAATCAGCCCCAGCATTTT. It is translated as CASSLAEGNQPQHF.

The chain joins TRBV7-9 to TRBJ2-7; 8 positions match TRBD2. The CDR3 has 14 amino acids. Germline CDR1 is SEHNR and CDR2 is FQNEAQ (reference sequence). The V gene end was trimmed by 5 bases and the J gene end by 3 bases; junction bases not matched to a gene: 6. Here the CDR3 reads CASSRTSGNYEQYF. CDR3 coding DNA: TGTGCCAGCAGCCGCACTAGCGGTAACTACGAGCAGTACTTC.

J is TRBJ1-1 and V is TRBV4-1; 9 nucleotides align to TRBD1. V was pared by 1 base and J by 2 bases, with 8 bases of the junction left unmatched. The CDR3 runs to 17 residues. Germline CDR1 MGHRA, CDR2 YSYEKL. Here the CDR3 DNA reads TGCGCCAGCAGCCAAGGGGACAGGGCCCCTTTAAACACTGAAGCTTTCTTT. Protein: CASSQGDRAPLNTEAFF.

The chain employs TRBV29-1 and TRBJ2-6, with D hard to call. Germline CDR1 and CDR2: SQVTM and ANQGSEA. This CDR3 spans 14 amino acids. V lost 6 bases and J 2 bases, leaving 11 bases between the germline ends. In nucleotides, the CDR3 is TGCAGCGTCCAGCTGAGCGCTGGGGCCAACGTCCTGACTTTC. Protein: CSVQLSAGANVLTF.

The rearrangement joins TRBV24-1 to TRBJ2-1, with TRBD1 matching 12 bases. Germline V gene data show CDR1 as KGHDR and CDR2 as SFDVKD. Trimming took 4 bases from V and 8 from J; bases not matched to a gene: 5. This CDR3 region has 15 residues. The CDR3 DNA reads as TGTGCCACCAGTGAAGGGACAGGGGGCATGGATGAGCAGTTCTTC. Its protein is CATSEGTGGMDEQFF.

This chain connects TRBV7-2 to TRBJ2-7; D ambiguous. The V gene's germline CDR1 is SGHTA and CDR2 FQGNSA. The CDR3 runs 14 residues. V was clipped by 7 bases and J by 4 bases, with 17 bases between them. CDR3 region: CASTPDGFAYEQYF. For the CDR3, the DNA is TGTGCCAGCACCCCGGACGGCTTCGCATACGAGCAGTACTTC.

The gene calls are TRBV5-5 and TRBJ1-6, with a tentative D call TRBD1 (5 bases). V lost 7 bases to trimming and J lost 7 bases, with 18 bases between them. This CDR3 comprises 15 residues. Per germline, CDR1 SGHKS and CDR2 YYEKEE (reference sequence). The CDR3 spells CASWGQARGNSPLHF. Written as DNA, the CDR3 is TGTGCCAGCTGGGGCCAGGCACGGGGCAATTCACCCCTCCACTTT.

The chain has TRBV23-1 and TRBJ2-3; 7 positions agree with TRBD1. TRBV23-1 is an open reading frame, and its role is uncertain. This CDR3 spans 16 amino acids. Trimming removed 6 bases from V and 0 bases from J; junction bases left unmatched: 9. CDR3 residues: CASRKTGTDSTDTQYF. CDR3 sequence (DNA): TGCGCCAGCAGAAAAACTGGGACAGATAGCACAGATACGCAGTATTTT.

The chain links TRBV5-4 to TRBJ2-1; TRBD2 agrees at 12 bases. Unmatched junction bases numbered 9, after V lost 5 bases and J lost 9 bases. CDR3 length equals 15 residues. Germline lookup yields CDR1 SGHNT and CDR2 YYREEE (reference sequence). The CDR3 bases are TGTGCCAGCAGGCCACCTAGCGGGGGGGTCGCTGAGCAGTTCTTC. The encoded protein is CASRPPSGGVAEQFF.

The sample holds a few counts of this clonotype. The chain combines TRBV7-9 with TRBJ1-1; no definite D call. The CDR3 has 14 residues. Trimming stripped 3 bases from V and 3 bases from J, with 11 bases between. Germline values: CDR1 SEHNR, CDR2 FQNEAQ (reference sequence). CDR3 coding DNA: TGTGCCAGCAGCTTCGGCACATCGGACACTGAAGCTTTCTTT. Its protein is CASSFGTSDTEAFF.

The gene calls are TRBV7-8 and TRBJ2-4; D possibly matches TRBD1 or TRBD2 (7 bases each). V gave up 5 bases and J gave up 7 bases, with 9 bases separating them. The CDR3 contains 12 residues. The germline V gene encodes CDR1 SGHVS and CDR2 FQNEAQ. DNA of the CDR3: TGTGCCAGCAGCCAGGGGGGGAACATTCAGTACTTC. As protein: CASSQGGNIQYF.